Listed below are T cell receptor beta chains from one sample, sequenced in a study of technical replicates of blood from a handful of donors. The assay was immunoSEQ multiplex PCR, and TCRdb's table has in-frame clones only and misses some. The sample has roughly 70,000 clones, around 93% seen once. The source material was T cells isolated from PBMCs. These receptors came from a human donor in good health. Both conserved end residues are part of each CDR3. The D gene is left open where the match is weak. Rows give clone size only sometimes, using once, few, many, or a class for an expanded clone.

-	TRBV6-6	TRBD2	TRBJ2-1	CASSYSTRLAKNEQFF	TGTGCCAGCAGTTACAGTACGAGACTAGCGAAGAATGAGCAGTTCTTC
-	TRBV27	TRBD2	TRBJ2-7	CASSLSGLAGFYEQYF	TGTGCCAGCAGTTTATCCGGACTAGCGGGATTCTACGAGCAGTACTTC
-	TRBV6-5	-	TRBJ1-5	CASSTRRTTNQPQHF	TGTGCCAGCAGTACCCGACGGACTACTAATCAGCCCCAGCATTTT
-	TRBV21-1	-	TRBJ2-2	CASSKGTGYRAGELFF	TGTGCCAGCAGCAAAGGGACAGGGTATAGAGCCGGGGAGCTGTTTTTT
-	TRBV6-6	-	TRBJ2-7	CASTRGLEQYF	TGTGCCAGCACGCGGGGGCTGGAGCAGTACTTC
once	TRBV11-2	TRBD2	TRBJ2-5	CASSLQAGRGETQYF	TGTGCCAGCAGCTTACAGGCAGGGAGGGGAGAGACCCAGTACTTC
-	TRBV7-9	TRBD1	TRBJ1-2	CASSPQGEGYTF	TGTGCCAGCAGCCCTCAGGGGGAAGGCTACACCTTC
-	TRBV5-1	TRBD1	TRBJ2-2	CASSLYRGQGQMAGELFF	TGCGCCAGCAGCTTGTATCGGGGACAGGGCCAGATGGCCGGGGAGCTGTTTTTT
few	TRBV30	-	TRBJ1-5	CAWRAYEGVGQPQHF	TGTGCCTGGAGAGCTTACGAGGGAGTCGGTCAGCCCCAGCATTTT
-	TRBV7-3	-	TRBJ1-1	CASSLFAGNTEAFF	TGTGCCAGCAGCTTATTTGCAGGGAACACTGAAGCTTTCTTT
-	TRBV7-8	-	TRBJ1-6	CASSFGRADSPLHF	TGTGCCAGCAGCTTTGGCAGGGCAGATTCACCCCTCCACTTT
-	TRBV7-8	-	TRBJ2-7	CASSLGGRYEQYF	TGTGCCAGCAGCTTAGGGGGGAGGTACGAGCAGTACTTC
-	TRBV5-6	TRBD1	TRBJ2-7	CASSRTPGQGNEQYF	TGTGCCAGCAGTCGGACCCCGGGACAGGGGAACGAGCAGTACTTC
-	TRBV7-9	-	TRBJ2-7	CASSAPRGLPPPFSYEQYF	TGTGCCAGCAGCGCCCCCCGGGGATTACCACCCCCGTTCTCCTACGAGCAGTACTTC
-	TRBV14	-	TRBJ2-2	CASNEKGIGVTGELFF	TGTGCCAGCAACGAGAAGGGAATCGGGGTCACCGGGGAGCTGTTTTTT
once	TRBV4-1	-	TRBJ1-5	CASSPILQGRGQPQHF	TGCGCCAGCAGCCCCATTCTACAGGGAAGAGGACAGCCCCAGCATTTT
-	TRBV11-2	-	TRBJ2-7	CASSFGGVRAYEQYF	TGTGCCAGCAGCTTCGGTGGCGTCAGGGCCTACGAGCAGTACTTC
-	TRBV6-1	TRBD1	TRBJ2-5	CASRGTAQETQYF	TGTGCCAGCAGGGGGACAGCACAAGAGACCCAGTACTTC
-	TRBV5-1	TRBD2	TRBJ2-1	CASSLRWTSGTYNEQFF	TGCGCCAGCAGCTTGAGGTGGACTAGCGGGACCTACAATGAGCAGTTCTTC
-	TRBV6-5	TRBD1	TRBJ1-2	CASSYSGTDYTF	TGTGCCAGCAGTTACTCGGGGACAGATTACACCTTC
-	TRBV19	TRBD1	TRBJ2-3	CASSGTANTQYF	TGTGCCAGTAGCGGGACAGCCAATACGCAGTATTTT
-	TRBV4-2	TRBD2	TRBJ2-7	CASSQELAGSYEQYF	TGTGCCAGCAGCCAAGAACTAGCGGGTTCCTACGAGCAGTACTTC
once	TRBV11-2	-	TRBJ1-1	CASSLPPGGNTEAFF	TGTGCCAGCAGCTTACCCCCCGGCGGGAACACTGAAGCTTTCTTT
once	TRBV11-3	TRBD2	TRBJ2-3	CASSNSGGTDTQYF	TGTGCCAGCAGCAACTCGGGGGGTACAGATACGCAGTATTTT
-	TRBV4-2	TRBD1	TRBJ1-2	CASSSYGTGGGANGYTF	TGTGCCAGCAGCTCTTACGGGACAGGGGGCGGCGCGAATGGCTACACCTTC
-	TRBV29-1	-	TRBJ1-2	CSVQDWQQYNYGYTF	TGCAGCGTTCAGGACTGGCAGCAATATAACTATGGCTACACCTTC
-	TRBV7-9	TRBD1	TRBJ2-1	CASSLGQGLFLYNEQFF	TGTGCCAGCAGCTTGGGACAGGGGCTCTTCTTGTACAATGAGCAGTTCTTC
-	TRBV27	TRBD2	TRBJ2-7	CASGLAGAAEQYF	TGTGCCAGCGGGCTAGCGGGGGCCGCCGAGCAGTACTTC
-	TRBV18	TRBD1	TRBJ2-7	CASSPPGTASYEQYF	TGTGCCAGCTCACCACCCGGGACAGCGTCTTACGAGCAGTACTTC
once	TRBV5-1	-	TRBJ2-3	CASSSGVDTDTQYF	TGCGCCAGCAGCTCAGGGGTGGACACAGATACGCAGTATTTT
-	TRBV9	-	TRBJ2-1	CASSVASGISYNEQFF	TGTGCCAGCAGCGTAGCTTCAGGGATCTCCTACAATGAGCAGTTCTTC
-	TRBV7-2	TRBD1	TRBJ2-1	CASIRQGSGEQFF	TGTGCCAGCATCCGACAGGGGTCCGGGGAGCAGTTCTTC